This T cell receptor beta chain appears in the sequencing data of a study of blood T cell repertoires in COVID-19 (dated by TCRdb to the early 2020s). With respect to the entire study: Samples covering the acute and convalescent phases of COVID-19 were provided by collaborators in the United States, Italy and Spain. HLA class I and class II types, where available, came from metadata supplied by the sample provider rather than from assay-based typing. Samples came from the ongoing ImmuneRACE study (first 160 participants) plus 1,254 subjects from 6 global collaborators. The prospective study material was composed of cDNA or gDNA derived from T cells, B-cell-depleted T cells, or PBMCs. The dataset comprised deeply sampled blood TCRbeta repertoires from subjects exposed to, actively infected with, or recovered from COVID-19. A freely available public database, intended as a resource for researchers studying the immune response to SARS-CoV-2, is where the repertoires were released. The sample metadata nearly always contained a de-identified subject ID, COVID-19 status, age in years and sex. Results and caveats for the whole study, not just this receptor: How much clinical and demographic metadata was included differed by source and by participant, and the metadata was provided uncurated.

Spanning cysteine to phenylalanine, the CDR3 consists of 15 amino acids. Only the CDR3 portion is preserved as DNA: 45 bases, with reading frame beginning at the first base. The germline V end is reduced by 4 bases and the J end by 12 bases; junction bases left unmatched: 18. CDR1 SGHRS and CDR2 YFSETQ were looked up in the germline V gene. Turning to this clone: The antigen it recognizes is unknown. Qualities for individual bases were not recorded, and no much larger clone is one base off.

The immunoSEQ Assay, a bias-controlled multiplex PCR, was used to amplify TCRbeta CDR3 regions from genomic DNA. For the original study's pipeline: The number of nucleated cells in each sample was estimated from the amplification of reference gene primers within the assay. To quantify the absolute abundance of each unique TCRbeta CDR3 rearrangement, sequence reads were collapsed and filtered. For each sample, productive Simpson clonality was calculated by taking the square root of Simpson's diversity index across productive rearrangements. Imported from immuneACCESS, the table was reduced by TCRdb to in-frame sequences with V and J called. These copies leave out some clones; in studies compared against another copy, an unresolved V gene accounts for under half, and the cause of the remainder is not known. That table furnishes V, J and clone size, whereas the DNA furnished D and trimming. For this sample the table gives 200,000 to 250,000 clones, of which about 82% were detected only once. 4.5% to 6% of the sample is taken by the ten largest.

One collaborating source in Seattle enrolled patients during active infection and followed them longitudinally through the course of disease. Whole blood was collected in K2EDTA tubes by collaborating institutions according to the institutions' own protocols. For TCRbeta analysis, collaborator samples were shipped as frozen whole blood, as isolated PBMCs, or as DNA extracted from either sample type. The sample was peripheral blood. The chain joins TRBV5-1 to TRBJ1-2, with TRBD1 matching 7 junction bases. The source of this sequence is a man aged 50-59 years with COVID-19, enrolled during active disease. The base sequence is TGCGCCAGCAGCCTACAGGGGCCACCAACTATGATCGACACCTTC. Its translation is CASSLQGPPTMIDTF.